This T cell receptor beta chain emerged from a study of shared clonotypes between healthy human individuals. Findings and limits, study-wide: Sequencing depth was predicted to influence how clonotypes are shared among donors.

Points on this clone: What it recognizes is unknown.

This CDR3 has 16 residues. Per the germline V gene, CDR1 is SQVTM and CDR2 is ANQGSEA. The germline V and J ends were trimmed by 1 base and 0 bases, with 13 bases remaining between them. CD45RO-negative cells were positively selected for CCR7, leaving out terminally differentiated effector memory CD45RA+ cells. Only in-frame clones appear in the TCRdb table, and some are missing; sequencing was by immunoSEQ multiplex PCR. The repertoire holds about 580,000 clones, roughly 98% seen once, with approximately 0.33% in the top ten. The sample taken for sequencing was naive CD8+ T cells sorted from blood. The rearrangement links TRBV29-1 to TRBJ1-3; tentative D call: TRBD1 (5 bases). This clonotype originated in a man younger than 40 in good health. The CDR3 nucleotides read TGCAGCGTTGAAGGCGGGGACCACAGCTCTGGAAACACCATATATTTT. Protein: CSVEGGDHSSGNTIYF. The full variable domain, completed using reference TRBV29-1 and TRBJ1-3, is SAVISQKPSRDICQRGTSLTIQCQVDSQVTMMFWYRQQPGQSLTLIATANQGSEATYESGFVIDKFPISRPNLTFSTLTVSNMSPEDSSIYLCSVEGGDHSSGNTIYFGEGSWLTVV.